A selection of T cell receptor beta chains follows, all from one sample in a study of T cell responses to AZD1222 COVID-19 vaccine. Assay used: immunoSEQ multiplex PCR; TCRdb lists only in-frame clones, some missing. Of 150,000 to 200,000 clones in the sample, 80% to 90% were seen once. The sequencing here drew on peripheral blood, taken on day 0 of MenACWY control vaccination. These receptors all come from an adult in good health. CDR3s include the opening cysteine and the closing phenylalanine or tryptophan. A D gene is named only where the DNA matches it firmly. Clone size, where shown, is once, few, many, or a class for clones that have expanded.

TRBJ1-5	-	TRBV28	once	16	CASSLVLSMGNQPQHF	TGTGCCAGCAGTTTAGTCCTGAGTATGGGCAATCAGCCCCAGCATTTT
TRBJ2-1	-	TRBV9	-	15	CASSVVSVASIEQFF	TGTGCCAGCAGCGTAGTTTCGGTGGCGAGTATTGAGCAGTTCTTC
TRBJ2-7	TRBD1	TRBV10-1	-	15	CASSDYRDSSYEQYF	TGCGCCAGCAGTGATTACCGGGACAGCTCCTACGAGCAGTACTTC
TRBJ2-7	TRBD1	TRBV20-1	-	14	CSASGGTGGYEQYF	TGCAGTGCTAGTGGTGGGACAGGCGGCTACGAGCAGTACTTC
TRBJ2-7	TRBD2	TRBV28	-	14	CASSLELAVYEQYF	TGTGCCAGCAGTTTAGAACTAGCGGTTTACGAGCAGTACTTC
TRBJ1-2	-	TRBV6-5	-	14	CASSPGGSHYGYTF	TGTGCCAGCAGTCCCGGGGGCAGCCACTATGGCTACACCTTC
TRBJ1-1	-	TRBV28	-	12	CASLGQNTEAFF	TGTGCCAGCCTTGGACAGAACACTGAAGCTTTCTTT
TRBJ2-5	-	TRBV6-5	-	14	CASSYKSSRETQYF	TGTGCCAGCAGTTATAAATCTAGCAGAGAGACCCAGTACTTC
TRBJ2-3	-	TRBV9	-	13	CASSVYGTDTQYF	TGTGCCAGCAGCGTGTACGGCACAGATACGCAGTATTTT
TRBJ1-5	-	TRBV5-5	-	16	CASSPLGGASNQPQHF	TGTGCCAGCAGCCCTCTGGGGGGGGCGAGCAATCAGCCCCAGCATTTT
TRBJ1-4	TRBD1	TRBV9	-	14	CASSSGTGGEKLFF	TGTGCCAGCAGCTCCGGGACAGGGGGTGAAAAACTGTTTTTT
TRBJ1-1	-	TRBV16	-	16	CASSQYFPATNTEAFF	TGTGCCAGCAGCCAATACTTCCCGGCGACGAACACTGAAGCTTTCTTT
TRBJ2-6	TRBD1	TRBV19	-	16	CASSITGAYGANVLTF	TGTGCCAGTAGTATAACAGGGGCTTATGGGGCCAACGTCCTGACTTTC
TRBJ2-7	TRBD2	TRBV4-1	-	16	CASSQELAGGPFEQYF	TGCGCCAGCAGCCAAGAACTAGCGGGAGGGCCTTTCGAGCAGTACTTC
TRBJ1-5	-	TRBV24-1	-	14	CATSDLTGIGPQHF	TGTGCCACCAGTGATCTGACGGGGATAGGACCCCAGCATTTT
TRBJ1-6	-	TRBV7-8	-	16	CASSSLTGDYNSPLHF	TGTGCCAGCAGCTCCCTGACAGGAGATTATAATTCACCCCTCCACTTT
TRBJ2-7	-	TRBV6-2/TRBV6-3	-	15	CASSSWDMVKYEQYF	TGTGCCAGCAGTTCTTGGGACATGGTCAAGTACGAGCAGTACTTC
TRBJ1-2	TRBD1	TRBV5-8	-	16	CASSRRQGTSNYGYTF	TGTGCCAGCAGCAGGAGACAGGGGACCTCTAACTATGGCTACACCTTC
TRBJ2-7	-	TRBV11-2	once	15	CASSLDPARAYEQYF	TGTGCCAGCAGCTTAGACCCAGCCAGGGCCTACGAGCAGTACTTC
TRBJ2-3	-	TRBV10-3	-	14	CAISEGPVTDTQYF	TGTGCCATCAGTGAAGGACCAGTCACAGATACGCAGTATTTT
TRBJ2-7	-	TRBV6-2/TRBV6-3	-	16	CASSYSTRRMGIEQYF	TGTGCCAGCAGTTACTCGACGAGGCGCATGGGGATCGAGCAGTACTTC
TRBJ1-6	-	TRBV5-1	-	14	CASSLEGGYSPLHF	TGCGCCAGCAGCTTGGAGGGAGGTTATTCACCCCTCCACTTT
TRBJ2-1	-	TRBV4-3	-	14	CASSQDSGNDEQFF	TGCGCCAGCAGCCAAGATTCGGGGAATGATGAGCAGTTCTTC
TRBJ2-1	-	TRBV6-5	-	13	CASSPQGTNEQFF	TGTGCCAGCAGTCCCCAGGGGACCAATGAGCAGTTCTTC
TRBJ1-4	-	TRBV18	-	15	CASSQRRRVDEKLFF	TGTGCCAGCTCCCAAAGGAGACGGGTCGATGAAAAACTGTTTTTT
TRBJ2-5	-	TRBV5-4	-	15	CASSLSPGVGETQYF	TGTGCCAGCAGCTTATCCCCGGGAGTAGGAGAGACCCAGTACTTC
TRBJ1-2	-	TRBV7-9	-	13	CASSLGESGDYTF	TGTGCCAGCAGCTTAGGGGAGAGCGGGGACTACACCTTC
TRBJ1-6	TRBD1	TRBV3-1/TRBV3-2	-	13	CASKDRGRSPLHF	TGTGCCAGCAAGGACAGGGGGAGATCACCCCTCCACTTT
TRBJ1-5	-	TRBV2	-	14	CASSVGTLNQPQHF	TGTGCCAGCAGTGTAGGGACCCTCAATCAGCCCCAGCATTTT
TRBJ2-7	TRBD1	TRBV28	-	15	CASSGDRDVYREQYF	TGTGCCAGTTCCGGGGACAGGGATGTGTATCGCGAGCAGTACTTC
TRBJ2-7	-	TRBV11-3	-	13	CASSFLAGYEQYF	TGTGCCAGCAGCTTTTTGGCTGGATACGAGCAGTACTTC
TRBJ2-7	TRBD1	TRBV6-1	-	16	CASSDISWDRGHEQYF	TGTGCCAGCAGTGATATCTCTTGGGACAGGGGACACGAGCAGTACTTC
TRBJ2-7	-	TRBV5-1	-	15	CASSLLQGPGPEQYF	TGCGCCAGCAGCTTACTACAGGGCCCAGGGCCCGAGCAGTACTTC
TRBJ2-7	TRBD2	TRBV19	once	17	CASSPGAQRGAHHEQYF	TGTGCCAGTAGTCCCGGGGCCCAGCGGGGCGCCCACCACGAGCAGTACTTC
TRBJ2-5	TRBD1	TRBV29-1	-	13	CSGGRGQLETQYF	TGCAGCGGGGGCAGGGGGCAGTTAGAGACCCAGTACTTC
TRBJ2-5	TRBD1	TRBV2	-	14	CASNDRGPQETQYF	TGTGCCAGCAACGACAGGGGTCCCCAAGAGACCCAGTACTTC
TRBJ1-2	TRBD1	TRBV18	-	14	CASSKGTGTRDYTF	TGTGCCAGCTCTAAGGGGACAGGGACAAGAGACTACACCTTC
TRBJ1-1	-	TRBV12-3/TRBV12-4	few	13	CASSIRENTEAFF	TGTGCCAGCAGTATTCGGGAGAACACTGAAGCTTTCTTT
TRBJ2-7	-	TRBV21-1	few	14	CASNEQGSHYEQYF	TGTGCCAGCAACGAACAGGGATCCCACTACGAGCAGTACTTC
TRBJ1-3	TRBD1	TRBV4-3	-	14	CASSQGTGLDTIYF	TGCGCCAGCAGCCAAGGGACAGGGCTAGACACCATATATTTT
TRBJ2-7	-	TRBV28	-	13	CASTDRQPYEQYF	TGTGCCAGCACCGACCGACAACCCTACGAGCAGTACTTC
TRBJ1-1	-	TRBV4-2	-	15	CASSHRFGAGTEAFF	TGTGCCAGCAGCCATAGGTTCGGGGCTGGCACTGAAGCTTTCTTT
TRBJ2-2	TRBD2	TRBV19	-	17	CASSIESLGGSPGELFF	TGTGCCAGTAGTATAGAATCCCTCGGGGGGTCCCCCGGGGAGCTGTTTTTT
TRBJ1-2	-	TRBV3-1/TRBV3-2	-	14	CASSQDGETYGYTF	TGTGCCAGCAGCCAAGATGGGGAAACCTATGGCTACACCTTC
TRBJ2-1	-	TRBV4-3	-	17	CASSQGRGGTGGDEQFF	TGCGCCAGCAGCCAAGGCAGAGGGGGCACGGGGGGCGATGAGCAGTTCTTC
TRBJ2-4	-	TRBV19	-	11	CASSWQNIQYF	TGTGCCAGTAGTTGGCAAAACATTCAGTACTTC
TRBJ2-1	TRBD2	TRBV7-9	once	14	CASSSPQRGNEQFF	TGTGCCAGCAGCTCACCTCAGCGGGGGAATGAGCAGTTCTTC